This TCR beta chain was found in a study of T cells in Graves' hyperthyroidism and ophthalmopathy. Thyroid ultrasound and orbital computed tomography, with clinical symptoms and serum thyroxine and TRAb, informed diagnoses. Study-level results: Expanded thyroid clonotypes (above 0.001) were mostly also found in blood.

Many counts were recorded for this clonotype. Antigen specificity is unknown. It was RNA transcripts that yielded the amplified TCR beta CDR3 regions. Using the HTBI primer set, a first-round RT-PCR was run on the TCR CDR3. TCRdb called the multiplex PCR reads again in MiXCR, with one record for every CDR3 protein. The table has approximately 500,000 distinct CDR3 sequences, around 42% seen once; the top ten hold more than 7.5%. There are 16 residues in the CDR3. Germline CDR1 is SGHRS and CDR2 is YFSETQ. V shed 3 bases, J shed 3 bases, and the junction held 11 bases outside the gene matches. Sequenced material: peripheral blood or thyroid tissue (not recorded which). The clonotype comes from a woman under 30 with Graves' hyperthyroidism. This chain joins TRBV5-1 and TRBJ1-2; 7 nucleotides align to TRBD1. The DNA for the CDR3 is TGCGCCAGCAGCTGGCCGGAGGACAGGTCCTACTATGGCTACACCTTC. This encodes CASSWPEDRSYYGYTF.